This TCR beta chain was recorded in a study of T cells in Graves' hyperthyroidism and ophthalmopathy. Amplification targeted TCR beta CDR3 regions from RNA transcripts. The TCR CDR3 was amplified in a first-round RT-PCR using the HTBI primer set. Via MiXCR, TCRdb re-called the multiplex PCR reads, giving one row per CDR3 protein. The sample has some 570,000 distinct CDR3 sequences, 11% to 15% seen once. The CDR3 consists of 15 residues. The germline CDR1 and CDR2 sequences are DFQATT and SNEGSKA (reference sequence). Trimming took 5 bases from V and 1 from J; bases not matched to a gene: 9. There are many counts of this clonotype.

This sequence was found in a woman younger than 30 with Graves' ophthalmopathy. V is TRBV20-1 and J is TRBJ2-7; 9 positions match TRBD2. The material sequenced was blood. The CDR3 here is CSALSSGKGSYEQYF. CDR3 nucleotides: TGCAGTGCTCTCTCTAGCGGGAAAGGGTCCTACGAGCAGTACTTC.